This T cell receptor (beta chain) was profiled in a study of blood T cell repertoires in COVID-19. Method: immunoSEQ multiplex PCR; TCRdb's copy keeps in-frame clones and lacks some. The sample lists over 350,000 clones, around 90% occurring once. This clone was recorded at least ten times. Trimming took 6 bases from V and 1 from J; bases not matched to a gene: 7. There are 14 residues in the CDR3. Germline assignment: CDR1 SQVTM and CDR2 ANQGSEA. The sequence came from a woman aged 18-35 years with acute COVID-19. V is TRBV29-1 and J is TRBJ1-1, with 8 bases fitting TRBD1. Sequences were obtained from PBMCs or T cells enriched from blood (not recorded which). The CDR3 reads CSVRSGQGNTEAFF. For the CDR3, the DNA is TGCAGCGTCAGATCTGGACAGGGGAACACTGAAGCTTTCTTT.